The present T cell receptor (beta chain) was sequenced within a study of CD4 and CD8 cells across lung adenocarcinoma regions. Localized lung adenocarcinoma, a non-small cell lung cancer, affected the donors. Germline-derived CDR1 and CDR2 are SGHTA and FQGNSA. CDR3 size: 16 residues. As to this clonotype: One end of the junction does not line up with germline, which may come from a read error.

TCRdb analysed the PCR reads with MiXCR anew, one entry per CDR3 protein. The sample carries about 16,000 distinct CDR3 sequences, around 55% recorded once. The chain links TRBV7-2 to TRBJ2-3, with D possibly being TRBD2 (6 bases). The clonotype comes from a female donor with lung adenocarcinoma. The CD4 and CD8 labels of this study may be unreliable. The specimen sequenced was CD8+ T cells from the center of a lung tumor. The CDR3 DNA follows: TGTGCCAGCAGCCCGGGAGTACGAAGAGACACAGAGACCCAGTATTTC. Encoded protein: CASSPGVRRDTETQYF.